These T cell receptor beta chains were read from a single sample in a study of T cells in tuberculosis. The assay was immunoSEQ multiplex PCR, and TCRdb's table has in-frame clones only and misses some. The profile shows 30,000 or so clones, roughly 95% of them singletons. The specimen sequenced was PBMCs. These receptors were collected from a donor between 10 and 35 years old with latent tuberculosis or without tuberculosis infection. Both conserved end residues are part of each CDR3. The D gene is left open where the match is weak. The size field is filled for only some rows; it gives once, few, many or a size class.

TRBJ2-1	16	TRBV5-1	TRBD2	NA	TGCGCCAGCAGCTTGGGGGGCAGCGGGAGTTGGGATGAGCAGTTCTTC	CASSLGGSGSWDEQFF
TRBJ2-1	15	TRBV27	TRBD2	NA	TGTGCCAGCAGCCTAACGTCTAGCGGGTACAATGAGCAGTTCTTC	CASSLTSSGYNEQFF
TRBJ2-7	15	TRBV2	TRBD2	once	TGTGCCAGCAGTGAAATGTCTAGCGGCGATCACGAGCAGTACTTC	CASSEMSSGDHEQYF
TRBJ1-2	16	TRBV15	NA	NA	TGTGCCACCAGCAGAGGAGGAACAGGGACTAACTATGGCTACACCTTC	CATSRGGTGTNYGYTF
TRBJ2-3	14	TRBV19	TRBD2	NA	TGTGCCAGTAGTATTCTCGGGGGGTCTGATACGCAGTATTTT	CASSILGGSDTQYF
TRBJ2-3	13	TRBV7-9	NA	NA	TGTGCCAGCAGACCCTGGGGAGTTGATACGCAGTATTTT	CASRPWGVDTQYF
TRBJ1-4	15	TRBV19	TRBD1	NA	TGTGCCAGTAGAGGGACAGGGGGCGCCGTTGAAAAACTGTTTTTT	CASRGTGGAVEKLFF
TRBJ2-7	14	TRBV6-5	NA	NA	TGTGCCAGTGGTCCCTGGCCAAGCTCCTACGAGCAGTACTTC	CASGPWPSSYEQYF
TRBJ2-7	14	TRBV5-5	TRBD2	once	TGTGCCAGCACCAAACCGGGACTAGGATACGAGCAGTACTTC	CASTKPGLGYEQYF
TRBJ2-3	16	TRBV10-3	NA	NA	TGTGCCATCAGTGAGCCGGGGCTCGGGACTACAGATACGCAGTATTTT	CAISEPGLGTTDTQYF
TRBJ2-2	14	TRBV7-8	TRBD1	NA	TGTGCCAGCAGACCAAGACAGGGGACCGGGGAGCTGTTTTTT	CASRPRQGTGELFF
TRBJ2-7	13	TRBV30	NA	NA	TGTGCCTGGAGTGGACAGGCGGTAGGCGAGCAGTACTTC	CAWSGQAVGEQYF
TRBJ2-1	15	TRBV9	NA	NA	TGTGCCAGCAGCGTAGCATCAGGGCTAACGGATGAGCAGTTCTTC	CASSVASGLTDEQFF
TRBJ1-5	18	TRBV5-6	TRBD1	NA	TGTGCCAGCAGCTTTTTAGGGGAGACAGGGTCAAGCAATCAGCCCCAGCATTTT	CASSFLGETGSSNQPQHF
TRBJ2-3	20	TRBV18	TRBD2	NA	TGTGCCAGCTCACTGACACTAGCGGGATCAACAGAGACATCCACAGATACGCAGTATTTT	CASSLTLAGSTETSTDTQYF